These 12 T cell receptor beta chains came from one sample sequenced in a study of CD8+ T cells in alopecia areata. Sequencing templates came from extracted RNA that was reverse transcribed into cDNA. Generated by immunoSEQ multiplex PCR, the TCRdb table keeps only in-frame clones and is missing some. The table has approximately 140,000 clones, 40% to 50% seen once. The source material was CD4+ T cells sorted from blood. Every receptor here comes from a human donor with alopecia areata.

The CDR3 region has the DNA TGTGCCAGCAGCCGACAGAGGGCCCTGAACACTGAAGCTTTCTTT. Its protein is CASSRQRALNTEAFF. This rearrangement joins TRBV11-2 to TRBJ1-1; perhaps TRBD1 as D (5 bases). In germline, CDR1 is SGHAT, CDR2 FQNNGV. CDR3 size: 15 residues. V was trimmed by 5 bases and J by 0 bases, leaving 13 bases between them. Combining the CDR3 with reference TRBV11-2 and TRBJ1-1 gives the whole variable domain EAGVAQSPRYKIIEKRQSVAFWCNPISGHATLYWYQQILGQGPKLLIQFQNNGVVDDSQLPKDRFSAERLKGVDSTLKIQPAKLEDSAVYLCASSRQRALNTEAFFGQGTRLTVV.

This clone came up a few times. Written as DNA, the CDR3 is TGTGCCAGCAGCGTAGCATTAGGGTACGAGCAGTACTTC. It encodes CASSVALGYEQYF. The rearrangement uses TRBV9 and TRBJ2-7; no firm D call. Trimming removed 0 bases at V and 4 bases at J, with 8 bases between. CDR3 length: 13 residues. The germline CDR1 and CDR2 sequences are SGDLS and YYNGEE. Variable domain in full (rest from reference TRBV9 and TRBJ2-7): DSGVTQTPKHLITATGQRVTLRCSPRSGDLSVYWYQQSLDQGLQFLIQYYNGEERAKGNILERFSAQQFPDLHSELNLSSLELGDSALYFCASSVALGYEQYFGPGTRLTVT.

The chain links TRBV27 to TRBJ2-6; D possibly corresponds to TRBD1 (6 bases). This CDR3 has 19 residues. The germline CDR1 and CDR2 sequences are MNHEY and SMNVEV (reference sequence). The V end lost 4 bases, the J end lost 1 base, and 20 bases lay between the germline ends. The CDR3 is CASSSPRAGVNSGANVLTF. CDR3 bases: TGTGCCAGCAGTTCCCCTCGGGCAGGGGTTAATTCTGGGGCCAACGTCCTGACTTTC. Supplemented by reference TRBV27 and TRBJ2-6, the full variable domain reads EAQVTQNPRYLITVTGKKLTVTCSQNMNHEYMSWYRQDPGLGLRQIYYSMNVEVTDKGDVPEGYKVSRKEKRNFPLILESPSPNQTSLYFCASSSPRAGVNSGANVLTFGAGSRLTVL.

In this sample, this clone turned up a few times. This rearrangement joins TRBV30 to TRBJ2-7; the match to TRBD2 covers 11 bases. Germline V lookup: CDR1 GTSNPN, CDR2 SVGIG (reference sequence). The ends lost 6 bases at V and 7 bases at J; junction bases unmatched: 8. CDR3 size: 13 residues. CDR3 region: CACPLAGGREQYF. CDR3 nucleotides: TGTGCCTGTCCCCTAGCGGGAGGTCGAGAGCAGTACTTC.

This clone appeared once. V usage is TRBV25-1 and J usage is TRBJ2-7; 8 bases agree with TRBD1. Germline lookup yields CDR1 MGHDK and CDR2 SYGVNS. V was pared by 4 bases and J by 3 bases, with 5 bases of the junction left unmatched. The CDR3 covers 14 residues. CDR3 sequence: CASSGTGKGYEQYF. CDR3 DNA: TGTGCCAGCAGTGGGACAGGGAAGGGCTACGAGCAGTACTTC.

The chain combines TRBV14 with TRBJ2-1, with TRBD2 matching 10 bases. This CDR3 has 16 residues. CDR1 and CDR2 from the germline V gene are SGHDN and FVKESK. V lost 1 base to trimming and J lost 4 bases; unmatched junction nucleotides: 4. CDR3 nucleotide sequence: TGTGCCAGCAGCCAAGGGACTAGCGGAAAATACAATGAGCAGTTCTTC. The encoded protein is CASSQGTSGKYNEQFF.

This clone was recorded only once. The chain combines TRBV6-5 with TRBJ2-7, with 7 bases that match TRBD1. The V gene end was trimmed by 5 bases and the J gene end by 2 bases; junction bases not matched to a gene: 3. This CDR3 comprises 13 residues. The germline gives CDR1 MNHEY, CDR2 SVGAGI. In nucleotides, the CDR3 is TGTGCCAGCAGTACCCAGGGGGCCTACGAGCAGTACTTC. Protein product: CASSTQGAYEQYF.

J is TRBJ2-5 and V is TRBV7-9; 7 positions agree with TRBD2. The CDR3 sequence is 14 residues long. With 5 bases clipped from V and 3 bases from J, the junction kept 6 bases outside the gene matches. The V gene's germline CDR1 is SEHNR and CDR2 FQNEAQ (reference sequence). CDR3 loop: CASSNRTSKETQYF. As DNA, the CDR3 is TGTGCCAGCAGCAACCGGACTAGTAAAGAGACCCAGTACTTC.

CDR3 DNA sequence: TGCGCCAGCAGCTTGGGGAGGCATACGCAGTATTTT. Amino acid sequence: CASSLGRHTQYF. The rearrangement links TRBV5-1 to TRBJ2-3; tentative D call: TRBD2 (5 bases). CDR1 and CDR2 from the germline V gene are SGHRS and YFSETQ. V was shortened by 0 bases and J by 7 bases, with 6 bases between the two germline ends. The length of the CDR3 is 12 residues.

The chain employs TRBV27 and TRBJ2-7, with 15 bases that match TRBD2. Trimming cost V 5 bases and J 0 bases; bases outside gene matches: 8. Germline CDR1 MNHEY, CDR2 SMNVEV (reference sequence). The CDR3 has 18 residues. This CDR3 reads CASSQLGLAGGSSYEQYF. The CDR3 DNA sequence: TGTGCCAGCAGTCAACTGGGACTAGCGGGAGGAAGCTCCTACGAGCAGTACTTC.

This clone has just a few counts. The chain has TRBV5-4 and TRBJ1-1, with a possible D match to TRBD1 (6 bases). The germline V gene has CDR1 SGHNT and CDR2 YYREEE (reference sequence). V was pared by 3 bases and J by 6 bases, with 18 bases between. This CDR3 region has 15 residues. DNA for the CDR3: TGTGCCAGCAGCTCGAAAGGACAGCTCGACGCTGAAGCTTTCTTT. It encodes CASSSKGQLDAEAFF.

The CDR3 DNA is TGCAGCGTTGAAGATCAGGCTAGCGGGAGAACCACCGGGGAGCTGTTTTTT. Translating it yields CSVEDQASGRTTGELFF. The V and J genes are TRBV29-1 and TRBJ2-2; 10 bases are a match to TRBD2. The CDR3 is 17 amino acids. Looked up from germline, CDR1 is SQVTM and CDR2 is ANQGSEA. V was clipped by 0 bases and J by 4 bases; unmatched bases: 8.